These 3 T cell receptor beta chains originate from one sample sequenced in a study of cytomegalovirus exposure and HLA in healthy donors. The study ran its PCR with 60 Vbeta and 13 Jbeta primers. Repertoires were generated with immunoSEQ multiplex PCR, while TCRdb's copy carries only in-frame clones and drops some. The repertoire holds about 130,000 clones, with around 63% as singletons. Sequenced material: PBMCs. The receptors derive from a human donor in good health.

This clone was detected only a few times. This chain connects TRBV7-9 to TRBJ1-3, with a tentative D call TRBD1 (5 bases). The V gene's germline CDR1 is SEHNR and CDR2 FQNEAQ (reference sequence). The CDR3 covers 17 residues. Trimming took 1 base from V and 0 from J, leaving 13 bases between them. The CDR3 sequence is CASSLVPVTASGNTIYF. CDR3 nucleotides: TGTGCCAGCAGCTTAGTACCGGTGACAGCCTCTGGAAACACCATATATTTT.

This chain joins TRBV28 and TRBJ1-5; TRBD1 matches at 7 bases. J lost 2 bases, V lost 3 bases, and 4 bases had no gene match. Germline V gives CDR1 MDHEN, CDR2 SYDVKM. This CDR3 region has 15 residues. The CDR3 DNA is TGTGCCAGCAGTTTCAGGGGGGTAGGCAATCAGCCCCAGCATTTT. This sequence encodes CASSFRGVGNQPQHF. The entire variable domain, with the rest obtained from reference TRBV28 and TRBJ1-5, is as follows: DVKVTQSSRYLVKRTGEKVFLECVQDMDHENMFWYRQDPGLGLRLIYFSYDVKMKEKGDIPEGYSVSREKKERFSLILESASTNQTSMYLCASSFRGVGNQPQHFGDGTRLSIL.

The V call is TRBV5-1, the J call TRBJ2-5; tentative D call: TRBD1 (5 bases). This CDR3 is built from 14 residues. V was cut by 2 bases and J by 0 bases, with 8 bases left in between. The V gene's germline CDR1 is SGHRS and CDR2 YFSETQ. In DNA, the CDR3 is TGCGCCAGCAGCTTAGGCAGGGACCAAGAGACCCAGTACTTC. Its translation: CASSLGRDQETQYF.